The text below deals with one T cell receptor (beta chain). Its specificity is unknown. Autologous stem cell transplantation was followed by relapse in every patient, and brentuximab vedotin exposure varied. These data are taken from a study of PD-1 blockade in classical Hodgkin lymphoma. Study-level findings and limits: The authors excluded patients who started nivolumab under 1 year after ASCT.

Sequencing was performed with immunoSEQ multiplex PCR; in TCRdb, only in-frame clones are kept and a portion is missing. Here the sample spans approximately 44,000 clones, about 70% being singletons. The clonotype was recovered from a human donor with classical Hodgkin lymphoma. The sequencing here drew on peripheral blood mononuclear cells (PBMCs), taken at baseline.

DNA for the CDR3: TGTGCCACAGGGGCAGGGGGCGCCCAGGAGACCCAGTACTTC. Protein: CATGAGGAQETQYF. V is TRBV10-3 and J is TRBJ2-5; 8 bases match TRBD1. V was pared by 10 bases and J by 5 bases, with 12 bases of the junction left unmatched. The CDR3 loop spans 14 amino acids. Germline CDR1 is ENHRY and CDR2 is SYGVKD.